This TCR beta chain emerged from a study of regulatory T cells in long-lasting Graves disease (dated by TCRdb to about 2021). With respect to the entire study: Newly diagnosed Graves' disease patients had taken antithyroid drugs for less than 3 months. A total of around 35 samples underwent TCR sequencing: about 13 from persistent and about 20 from newly diagnosed Graves' disease patients. This study used TCR sequencing and RNA sequencing of peripheral blood to compare persistent Graves' disease patients against newly diagnosed Graves' disease patients. The study was registered as a clinical trial and conducted in China.

V loses 1 base of germline sequence and J loses 7 bases, and the interval between the two ends is 13 bases. From the cysteine through the phenylalanine, the CDR3 covers 14 amino acids. CDR3 DNA is the only sequence kept; it has 42 bases, read in frame from the first base. CDR1 and CDR2, looked up from the germline V gene, are MNHNS and SASEGT. The receptor library was made with multiplex PCR. The sample was run on an Illumina HiSeq 4000. iRepertoire HTBI primers and Arm-PCR amplification of CDR3 regions were used to construct TCR beta libraries. Before sequencing, the PCR products underwent gel purification. The original methods were these. Gene usage analysis of CDR3 amino acid clonotypes relied on the approximately 60 TRBV and more than twelve TRBJ segments identified across samples. Filtered high-quality paired reads were merged into contigs using COPE and FqMerger. BLAST was used to align contigs to the IMGT TRBV, TRBD and TRBJ reference genes, and CDR3 was defined following IMGT. Any clonotype with a frequency above 0.1% was counted as a highly expanded clone. Shannon entropy served as the measure of repertoire diversity, while the Gini coefficient captured V-J evenness. A clonotype was considered public if more than one individual shared it. Using fastp at Q25 and MiXCR, TCRdb reprocessed the public reads and kept productive beta chains. Here each entry gathers all rows of one CDR3 protein and keeps the most common genes and DNA. None of the V and J calls come from the authors' own analysis; TCRdb made them. In this sample the table shows some 250,000 distinct CDR3 sequences, about 20% of which occur a single time. The ten largest make up 14% of the sample.

In light of the paper, this sample's time point label describes: newly diagnosed GD, antithyroid drugs for less than 3 months. RNA was extracted from PBMCs in TRIzol for both TCR sequencing and RNA sequencing. The diagnosis of Graves' disease was made according to American Thyroid Association guidelines. Patients for the study were recruited at an endocrinology department in Xi'an, China. From each patient, about 8.9 milliliters of peripheral blood was collected into an EDTA anticoagulant tube. Ficoll Paque Plus density gradient separation was used to isolate PBMCs, and no additional T cell sorting was done. An Agilent 2100 Bioanalyzer and agarose gel were used to check RNA quality, while a NanoDrop 2000 measured RNA concentration. Study-level results and caveats: Sequencing and analysis were restricted to the TCR beta chain. As a limitation, the authors acknowledged that the small sample size may reduce accuracy. Because the primary lesion, thyroid tissue, could not be accessed, the study looked at peripheral blood alone. Patients with persistent disease shared more public clonotypes (approximately 2,500) than newly diagnosed patients did (around 1,000). Preferential use of TRBV28, TRBJ1-2 and TRBJ2-5 was observed in persistent disease, whereas TRBV20-1 and TRBJ2-1 were favored in newly diagnosed disease. Persistent Graves' disease patients showed lower TCR Shannon entropy and fewer highly expanded clones than newly diagnosed patients, suggesting clonal expansion.

Notes on this clonotype: It has no known antigen specificity. Base qualities are not at hand, and no much larger clone is one base apart.

Separately, the same data were catalogued under a study of T cells in Graves' hyperthyroidism and ophthalmopathy. The second study also describes: Stable Graves' hyperthyroidism was defined as no progression to ophthalmopathy during 18 months of follow-up. Hyperthyroidism patients were newly diagnosed, had a disease duration of under 2 months, and were aged 18 to 65 years. Any patient with an uncontrolled infection, another autoimmune disease, pregnancy or lactation was excluded. Diagnoses relied on clinical symptoms, serum thyroxine and TRAb, thyroid ultrasound and orbital computed tomography. The TCR CDR3 was subjected to a first round of RT-PCR using the HTBI primer set and the Qiagen OneStep RT-PCR kit. Blood samples also contained most of the expanded thyroid clonotypes (frequency above 0.001), which suggests that blood repertoires may reflect thyroid immune responses. A 13 V-J signature model separated ophthalmopathy from stable hyperthyroidism, with over 85% sensitivity and 81.08% specificity in cross-validation and 80%/75% in testing. In validation, the model predicted progression to ophthalmopathy a median of roughly 6.2 months before onset, with roughly 70% sensitivity and around 76% specificity. TCR V-J signatures able to tell the groups apart were searched for in a discovery cohort of approximately 95 patients, of whom more than 40 had Graves' ophthalmopathy and about 60 had stable Graves' hyperthyroidism. An independent validation cohort of under 20 hyperthyroidism patients and 17 patients who later progressed to ophthalmopathy tested prospective prediction of ophthalmopathy. The 100 or so discovery patients were divided at random into training and test sets in a 7:3 ratio. In roughly six Graves' hyperthyroidism patients, the study also compared T-cell repertoires from thyroid tissue with T-cell repertoires from blood. Once sampling was done, hyperthyroidism patients were given methimazole at a starting dose of 30 mg daily, whereas ophthalmopathy patients were given high-dose intravenous methylprednisolone. The libraries were constructed in a second round of multiplex PCR and then size-selected and purified. Sequencing of the libraries was done on an Illumina HiSeq2000 using paired-end 100 bp reads. SOAPnuke was used to process the raw data, throwing out any read that contained adapters or uncalled bases, had a mean Phred below 15, or lacked an exact constant-primer or identifier match. COPE v1.2.5 was used to merge high-quality paired reads, and clonotypes were defined as unique nucleotide sequences. MiTCR v1.1 was used to align clonotypes to the IMGT TRBV, TRBD and TRBJ reference segments. The analysis included only V-J combinations with a frequency above 0.0001, which together covered roughly 99% of the repertoires. The TCS score was defined as F50 (clonal expansion) divided by E x V (chaos), with BLOSUM62-based TCRdist calculated between CDR3 peptides within each V-J. Welch's t-statistics and random forest reduced around 550 V-J features to roughly 13, which were used in a naive Bayes classifier (R e1071). No statistical method was used to fix the sample size in advance, and group allocation was not hidden from the investigators. TCR Vbeta CDR3 sequencing of 120 to 150 peripheral blood samples (more than 40 ophthalmopathy, 75 to 85 hyperthyroidism and about 17 progressor patients) is reported in the paper.

In this chain, TRBV6-1 is recombined with TRBJ1-2, with a tentative D gene TRBD1 over 5 matching bases. This receptor was identified in a woman in her thirties with Graves disease. Donor details come from another sample of the same person, matched by shared clones. The sample consisted of peripheral blood mononuclear cells (PBMCs), taken at new diagnosis, from a patient treated with antithyroid drugs. At the DNA level, the sequence is TGTGCCAGCAGTGAAGGTCCAGGGTGGGGTGGCTACACCTTC. Its amino acids are CASSEGPGWGGYTF.